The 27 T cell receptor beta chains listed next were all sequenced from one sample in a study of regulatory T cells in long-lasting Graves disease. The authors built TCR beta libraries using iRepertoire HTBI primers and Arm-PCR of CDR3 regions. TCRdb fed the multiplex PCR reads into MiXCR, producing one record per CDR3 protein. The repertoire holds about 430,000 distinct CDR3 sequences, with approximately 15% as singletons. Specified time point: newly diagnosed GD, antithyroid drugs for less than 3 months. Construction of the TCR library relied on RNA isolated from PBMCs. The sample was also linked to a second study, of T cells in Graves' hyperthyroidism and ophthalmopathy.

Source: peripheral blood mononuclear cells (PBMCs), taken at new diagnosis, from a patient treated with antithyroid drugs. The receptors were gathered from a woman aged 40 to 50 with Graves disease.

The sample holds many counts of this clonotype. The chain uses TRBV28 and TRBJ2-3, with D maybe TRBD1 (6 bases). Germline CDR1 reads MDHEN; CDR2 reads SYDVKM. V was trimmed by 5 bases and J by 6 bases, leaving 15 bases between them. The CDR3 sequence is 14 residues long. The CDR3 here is CASSPLGTSDTQYF. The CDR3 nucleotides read TGTGCCAGCAGTCCCCTCGGGACATCCGATACGCAGTATTTT.

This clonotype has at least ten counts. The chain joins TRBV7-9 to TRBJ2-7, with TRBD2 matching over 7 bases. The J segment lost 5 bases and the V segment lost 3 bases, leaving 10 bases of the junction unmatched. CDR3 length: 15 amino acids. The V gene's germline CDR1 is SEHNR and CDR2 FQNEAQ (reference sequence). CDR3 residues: CASSFGSTSFHEQYF. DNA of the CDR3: TGTGCCAGCAGCTTCGGTTCGACTAGCTTCCACGAGCAGTACTTC. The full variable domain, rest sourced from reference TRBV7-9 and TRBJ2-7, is DTGVSQNPRHKITKRGQNVTFRCDPISEHNRLYWYRQTLGQGPEFLTYFQNEAQLEKSRLLSDRFSAERPKGSFSTLEIQRTEQGDSAMYLCASSFGSTSFHEQYFGPGTRLTVT.

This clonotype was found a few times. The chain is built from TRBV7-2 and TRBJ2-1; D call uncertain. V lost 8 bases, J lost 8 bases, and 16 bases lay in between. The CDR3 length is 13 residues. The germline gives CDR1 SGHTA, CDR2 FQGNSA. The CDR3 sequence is CASSEQRTDEQFF. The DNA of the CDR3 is TGTGCCAGCTCCGAACAGAGAACCGATGAGCAGTTCTTC.

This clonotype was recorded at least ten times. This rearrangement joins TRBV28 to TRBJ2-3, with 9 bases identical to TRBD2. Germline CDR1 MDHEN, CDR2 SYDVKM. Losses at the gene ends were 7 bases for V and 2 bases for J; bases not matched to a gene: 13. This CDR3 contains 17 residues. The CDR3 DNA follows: TGTGCCAGCATCCTTGGGGGGTCTAGCGGGGCCACAGATACGCAGTATTTT. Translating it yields CASILGGSSGATDTQYF.

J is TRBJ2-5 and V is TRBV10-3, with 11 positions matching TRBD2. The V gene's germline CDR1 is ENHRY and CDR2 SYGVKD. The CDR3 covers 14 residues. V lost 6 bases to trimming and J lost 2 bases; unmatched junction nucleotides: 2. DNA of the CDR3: TGTGCCATCAGGGGGACTAGCGGACAAGAGACCCAGTACTTC. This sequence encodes CAIRGTSGQETQYF.

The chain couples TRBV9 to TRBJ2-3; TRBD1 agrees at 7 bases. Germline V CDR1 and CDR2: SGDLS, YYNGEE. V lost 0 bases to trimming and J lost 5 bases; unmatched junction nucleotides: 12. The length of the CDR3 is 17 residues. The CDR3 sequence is CASSVAPARGKGDTQYF. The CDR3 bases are TGTGCCAGCAGCGTAGCCCCCGCCAGGGGGAAAGGAGATACGCAGTATTTT. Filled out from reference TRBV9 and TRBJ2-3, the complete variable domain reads DSGVTQTPKHLITATGQRVTLRCSPRSGDLSVYWYQQSLDQGLQFLIQYYNGEERAKGNILERFSAQQFPDLHSELNLSSLELGDSALYFCASSVAPARGKGDTQYFGPGTRLTVL.

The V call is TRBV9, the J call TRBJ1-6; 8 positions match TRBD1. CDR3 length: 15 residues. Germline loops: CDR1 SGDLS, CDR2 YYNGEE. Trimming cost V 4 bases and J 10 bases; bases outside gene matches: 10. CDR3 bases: TGTGCCAGCAGCCCTGGACAGGGAGGAGGCTCACCCCTCCACTTT. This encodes CASSPGQGGGSPLHF.

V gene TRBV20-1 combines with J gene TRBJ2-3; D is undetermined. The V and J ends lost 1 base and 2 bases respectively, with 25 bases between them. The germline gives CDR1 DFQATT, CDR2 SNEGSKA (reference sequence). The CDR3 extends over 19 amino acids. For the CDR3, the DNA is TGCAGTGCTAGAGGGCTGGTTCCCAAGAAGGAGCAGCACACAGATACGCAGTATTTT. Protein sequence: CSARGLVPKKEQHTDTQYF.

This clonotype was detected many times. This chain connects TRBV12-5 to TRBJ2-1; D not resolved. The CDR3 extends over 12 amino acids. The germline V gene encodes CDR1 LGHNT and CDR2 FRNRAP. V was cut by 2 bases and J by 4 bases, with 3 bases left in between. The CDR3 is CASGLSYNEQFF. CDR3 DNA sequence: TGTGCTAGTGGTTTGAGTTACAATGAGCAGTTCTTC.

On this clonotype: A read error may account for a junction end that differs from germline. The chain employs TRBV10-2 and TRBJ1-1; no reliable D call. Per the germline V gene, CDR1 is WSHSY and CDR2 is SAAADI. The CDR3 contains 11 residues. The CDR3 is CASSKSFEAFF. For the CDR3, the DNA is TGCGCCAGCAGTAAGTCATTTGAAGCTTTCTTT.

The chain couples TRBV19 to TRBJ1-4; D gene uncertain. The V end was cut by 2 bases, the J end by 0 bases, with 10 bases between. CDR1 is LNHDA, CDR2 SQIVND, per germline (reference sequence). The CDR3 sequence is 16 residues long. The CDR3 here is CASSINNWATNEKLFF. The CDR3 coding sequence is TGTGCCAGTAGTATAAATAATTGGGCAACTAATGAAAAACTGTTTTTT.

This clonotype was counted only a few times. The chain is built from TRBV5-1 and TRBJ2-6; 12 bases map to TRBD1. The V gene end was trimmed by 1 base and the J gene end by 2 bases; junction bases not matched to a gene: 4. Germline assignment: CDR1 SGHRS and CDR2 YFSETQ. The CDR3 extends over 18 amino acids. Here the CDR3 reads CASSLMGTGGAGANVLTF. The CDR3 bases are TGCGCCAGCAGCTTGATGGGGACAGGGGGCGCTGGGGCCAACGTCCTGACTTTC.

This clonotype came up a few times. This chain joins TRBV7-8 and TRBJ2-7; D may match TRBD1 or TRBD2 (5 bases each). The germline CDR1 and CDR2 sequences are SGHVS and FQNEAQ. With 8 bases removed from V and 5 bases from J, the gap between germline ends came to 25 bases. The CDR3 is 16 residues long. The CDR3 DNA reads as TGTGCCAGCGGGAAGCTACGAGGGACCAGTACCCACGAGCAGTACTTC. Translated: CASGKLRGTSTHEQYF.

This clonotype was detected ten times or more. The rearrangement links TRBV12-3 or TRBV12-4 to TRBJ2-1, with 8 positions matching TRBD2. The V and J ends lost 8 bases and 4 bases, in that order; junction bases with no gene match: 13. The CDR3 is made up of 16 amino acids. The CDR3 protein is CASGIAGSPRYNEQFF. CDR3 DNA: TGTGCCAGCGGAATAGCGGGATCCCCCAGGTACAATGAGCAGTTCTTC.

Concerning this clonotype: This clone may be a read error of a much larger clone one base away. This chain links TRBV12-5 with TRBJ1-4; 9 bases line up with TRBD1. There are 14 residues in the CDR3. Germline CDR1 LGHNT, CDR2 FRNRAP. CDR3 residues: CASGRTGASEKLSF. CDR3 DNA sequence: TGTGCTAGTGGACGGACAGGGGCCTCAGAAAAACTGTCTTTT.

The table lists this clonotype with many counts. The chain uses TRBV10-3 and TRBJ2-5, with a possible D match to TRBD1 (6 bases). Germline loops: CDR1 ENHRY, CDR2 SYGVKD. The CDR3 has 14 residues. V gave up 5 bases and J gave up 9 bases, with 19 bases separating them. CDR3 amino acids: CAISQTGNSSPQYF. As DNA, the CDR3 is TGTGCCATCAGTCAAACAGGGAACTCCTCGCCCCAGTACTTC.

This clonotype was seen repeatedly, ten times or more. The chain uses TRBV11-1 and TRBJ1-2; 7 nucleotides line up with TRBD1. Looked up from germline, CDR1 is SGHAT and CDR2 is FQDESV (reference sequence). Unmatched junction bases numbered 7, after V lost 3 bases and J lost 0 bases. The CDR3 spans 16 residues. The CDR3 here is CASSFGGDRANYGYTF. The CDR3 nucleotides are TGTGCCAGCAGCTTCGGTGGGGACAGAGCTAACTATGGCTACACCTTC.

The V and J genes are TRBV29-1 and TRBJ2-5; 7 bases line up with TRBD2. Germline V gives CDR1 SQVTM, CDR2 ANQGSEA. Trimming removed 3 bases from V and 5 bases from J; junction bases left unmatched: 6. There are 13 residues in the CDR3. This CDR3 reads CSVDRGGDETQYF. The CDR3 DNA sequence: TGCAGCGTTGATAGGGGAGGGGATGAGACCCAGTACTTC.

CDR3 region: CASSPRGIAAQETQYF. The CDR3 DNA reads TGTGCCAGCAGTCCCCGGGGGATAGCGGCCCAAGAGACCCAGTACTTC. V gene TRBV28 combines with J gene TRBJ2-5; TRBD2 is a possible D gene (6 bases). CDR3 size: 16 residues. V was shortened by 5 bases and J by 1 base, with 17 bases between the two germline ends. From germline, CDR1 is MDHEN and CDR2 SYDVKM.

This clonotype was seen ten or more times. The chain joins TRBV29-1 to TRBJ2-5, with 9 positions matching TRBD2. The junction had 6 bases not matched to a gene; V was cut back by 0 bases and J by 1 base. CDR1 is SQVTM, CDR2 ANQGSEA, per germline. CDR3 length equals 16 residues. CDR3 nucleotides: TGCAGCGTTGAAGATCAACTAGCGGGTTTCCAAGAGACCCAGTACTTC. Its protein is CSVEDQLAGFQETQYF. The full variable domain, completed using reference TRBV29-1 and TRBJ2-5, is SAVISQKPSRDICQRGTSLTIQCQVDSQVTMMFWYRQQPGQSLTLIATANQGSEATYESGFVIDKFPISRPNLTFSTLTVSNMSPEDSSIYLCSVEDQLAGFQETQYFGPGTRLLVL.

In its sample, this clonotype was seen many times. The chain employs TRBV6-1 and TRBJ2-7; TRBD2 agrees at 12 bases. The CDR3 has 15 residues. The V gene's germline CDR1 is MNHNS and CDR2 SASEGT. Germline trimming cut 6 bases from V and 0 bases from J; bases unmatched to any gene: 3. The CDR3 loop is CASRLTSGSSYEQYF. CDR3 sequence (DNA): TGTGCCAGCAGGCTGACTAGCGGGAGCTCCTACGAGCAGTACTTC.

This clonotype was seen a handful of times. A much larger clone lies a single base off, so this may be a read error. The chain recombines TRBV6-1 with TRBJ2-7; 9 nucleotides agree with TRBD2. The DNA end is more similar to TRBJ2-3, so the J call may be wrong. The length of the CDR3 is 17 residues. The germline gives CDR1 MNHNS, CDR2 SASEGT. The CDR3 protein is CASAFAAGGPGADTQYF. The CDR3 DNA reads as TGTGCCAGCGCCTTCGCGGCGGGAGGGCCAGGTGCAGATACGCAGTATTTT.

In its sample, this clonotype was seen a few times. CDR3 amino acids: CASSQVLLETQYF. CDR3 nucleotides: TGTGCCAGCAGCCAGGTCCTCCTAGAGACCCAGTACTTC. The rearrangement links TRBV5-6 to TRBJ2-5; D is ambiguous. V was cut by 4 bases and J by 4 bases, with 11 bases left in between. CDR1 and CDR2 (germline): SGHDT, YYEEEE. The CDR3 is 13 residues long.

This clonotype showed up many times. The CDR3 region is CASSAGLAGGGSGELFF. CDR3 coding DNA: TGTGCCAGCAGTGCGGGACTAGCGGGAGGAGGCTCCGGGGAGCTGTTTTTT. The chain combines TRBV12-3 or TRBV12-4 with TRBJ2-2; 15 positions match TRBD2. V lost 5 bases and J lost 6; bases outside the gene matches: 7. The CDR3 has 17 residues.

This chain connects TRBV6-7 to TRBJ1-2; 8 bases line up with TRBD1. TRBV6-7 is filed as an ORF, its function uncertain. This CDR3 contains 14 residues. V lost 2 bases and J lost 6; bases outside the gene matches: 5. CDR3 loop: CASSYRTGLHGYTF. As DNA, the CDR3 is TGTGCCAGCAGTTACAGGACAGGGCTGCATGGCTACACCTTC.

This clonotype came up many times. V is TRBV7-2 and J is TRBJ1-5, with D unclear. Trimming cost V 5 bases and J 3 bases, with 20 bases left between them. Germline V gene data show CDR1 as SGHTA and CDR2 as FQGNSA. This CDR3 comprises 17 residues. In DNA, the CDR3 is TGTGCCAGCAGCCCTCTTACAAGTAGTCACTACAATCAGCCCCAGCATTTT. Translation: CASSPLTSSHYNQPQHF. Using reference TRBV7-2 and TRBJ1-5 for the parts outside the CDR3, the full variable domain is GAGVSQSPSNKVTEKGKDVELRCDPISGHTALYWYRQSLGQGLEFLIYFQGNSAPDKSGLPSDRFSAERTGGSVSTLTIQRTQQEDSAVYLCASSPLTSSHYNQPQHFGDGTRLSIL.

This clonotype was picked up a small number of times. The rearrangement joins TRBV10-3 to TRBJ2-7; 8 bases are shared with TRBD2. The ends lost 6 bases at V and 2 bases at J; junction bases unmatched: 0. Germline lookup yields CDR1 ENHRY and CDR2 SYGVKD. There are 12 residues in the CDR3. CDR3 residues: CAIRGLAYEQYF. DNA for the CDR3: TGTGCCATCAGGGGACTAGCCTACGAGCAGTACTTC.